Listed below are T cell receptor beta chains from one sample, sequenced in a study of T-cell memory formation after mild COVID-19. TCRdb independently ran MiXCR on the 5' RACE reads; one entry per CDR3 protein. The sample has hundreds of thousands of distinct CDR3 sequences; 24% are singletons. Sample: PBMCs or a T cell subset sorted from them (not recorded which). These receptors originate from an adult woman who had mild COVID-19 (a few samples of this study predate the infection). Cell type and time point are not known. The CDR3 runs from the conserved cysteine through the conserved F or W. A D gene is named only where the DNA matches it firmly. Some rows mark clone size as missing; the rest say once, few, many or name a class of expanded clone.

>TRBV4-1|14|once|TRBJ1-2|-
CASSPSTESYGYTF
TGCGCCAGCAGCCCTTCGACAGAAAGCTATGGCTACACCTTC
>TRBV5-1|15|-|TRBJ2-5|-
CASSLGGSRGQTQYF
TGCGCCAGCAGCTTGGGAGGAAGCCGGGGGCAGACCCAGTACTTC
>TRBV14|14|-|TRBJ1-2|-
CASSQDRGLTGYTF
TGTGCCAGCAGCCAAGATCGAGGGCTTACCGGCTACACCTTC
>TRBV5-1|12|few|TRBJ2-7|-
CASSMGNYEQYF
TGCGCCAGCAGCATGGGGAACTACGAGCAGTACTTC
>TRBV3-1|13|many|TRBJ2-7|-
CASSHQGMHEQYF
TGTGCCAGCAGCCACCAGGGGATGCACGAGCAGTACTTC
>TRBV3-1|15|-|TRBJ2-5|TRBD2
CASSHPSGGEETQYF
TGTGCCAGCAGCCACCCTAGCGGGGGGGAAGAGACCCAGTACTTC
>TRBV10-3|14|-|TRBJ2-1|-
CAIRDSSEVNEQFF
TGTGCCATCAGGGACAGTTCCGAGGTGAATGAGCAGTTCTTC
>TRBV30|11|few|TRBJ2-7|-
CAWSVQSEQYF
TGTGCCTGGAGTGTGCAGAGCGAGCAGTACTTC
>TRBV28|18|many|TRBJ2-1|TRBD2
CASSFWGGLGSLDNEQFF
TGTGCCAGCAGTTTCTGGGGGGGACTAGGGAGTCTTGACAATGAGCAGTTCTTC
>TRBV7-6|15|few|TRBJ2-3|TRBD1
CASSRTQGASDTQYF
TGTGCCAGCAGCAGAACCCAGGGGGCATCGGATACGCAGTATTTT
>TRBV19|14|-|TRBJ2-5|-
CASSMYTGQETQYF
TGTGCCAGTAGTATGTATACTGGCCAAGAGACCCAGTACTTC
>TRBV24-1|17|few|TRBJ1-2|TRBD1
CATSERVPGQGLTGYTF
TGTGCCACCAGTGAACGAGTCCCGGGACAGGGGCTGACGGGCTACACCTTC
>TRBV30|14|-|TRBJ1-6|-
CAWSVLEGNSPLHF
TGTGCCTGGAGTGTACTGGAGGGTAATTCACCCCTCCACTTT
>TRBV4-1|17|few|TRBJ1-3|TRBD1
CASSQVIGGRSGNTIYF
TGCGCCAGCAGCCAAGTTATAGGGGGCAGGTCTGGAAACACCATATATTTT
>TRBV30|14|few|TRBJ2-2|-
CAWKTWASTGELFF
TGTGCCTGGAAGACCTGGGCTTCCACCGGGGAGCTGTTTTTT
>TRBV20-1|16|-|TRBJ2-7|TRBD2
CSASPGLAGVVYEQYF
TGCAGTGCCTCTCCAGGACTAGCGGGAGTTGTTTACGAGCAGTACTTC
>TRBV15|15|-|TRBJ2-1|-
CATSREDGSYNEQFF
TGTGCCACCAGCAGAGAAGACGGCTCCTACAATGAGCAGTTCTTC
>TRBV9|16|few|TRBJ1-2|-
CASSPPLRGPNYGYTF
TGTGCCAGCAGCCCCCCGCTGAGGGGCCCTAACTATGGCTACACCTTC
>TRBV3-1|13|-|TRBJ2-7|-
CASSHPGSYEQYF
TGTGCCAGCAGCCACCCAGGGAGCTACGAGCAGTACTTC
>TRBV7-9|15|-|TRBJ2-5|-
CASSSLGSGSETQYF
TGTGCCAGCAGCTCTTTGGGGTCCGGCTCAGAGACCCAGTACTTC
>TRBV7-2|14|-|TRBJ2-7|TRBD1
CASTSGQTPYEQYF
TGTGCCAGCACCTCGGGACAGACGCCCTACGAGCAGTACTTC
>TRBV10-3|12|few|TRBJ1-2|-
CAISGSFTGYTF
TGTGCCATCAGTGGCAGCTTCACTGGCTACACCTTC
>TRBV29-1|12|-|TRBJ2-7|-
CSVGLTSYEQYF
TGCAGCGTTGGTCTCACAAGCTACGAGCAGTACTTC
>TRBV13|14|-|TRBJ2-1|TRBD2
CASSSWASGDEQFF
TGTGCCAGCAGCTCCTGGGCTAGCGGGGATGAGCAGTTCTTC